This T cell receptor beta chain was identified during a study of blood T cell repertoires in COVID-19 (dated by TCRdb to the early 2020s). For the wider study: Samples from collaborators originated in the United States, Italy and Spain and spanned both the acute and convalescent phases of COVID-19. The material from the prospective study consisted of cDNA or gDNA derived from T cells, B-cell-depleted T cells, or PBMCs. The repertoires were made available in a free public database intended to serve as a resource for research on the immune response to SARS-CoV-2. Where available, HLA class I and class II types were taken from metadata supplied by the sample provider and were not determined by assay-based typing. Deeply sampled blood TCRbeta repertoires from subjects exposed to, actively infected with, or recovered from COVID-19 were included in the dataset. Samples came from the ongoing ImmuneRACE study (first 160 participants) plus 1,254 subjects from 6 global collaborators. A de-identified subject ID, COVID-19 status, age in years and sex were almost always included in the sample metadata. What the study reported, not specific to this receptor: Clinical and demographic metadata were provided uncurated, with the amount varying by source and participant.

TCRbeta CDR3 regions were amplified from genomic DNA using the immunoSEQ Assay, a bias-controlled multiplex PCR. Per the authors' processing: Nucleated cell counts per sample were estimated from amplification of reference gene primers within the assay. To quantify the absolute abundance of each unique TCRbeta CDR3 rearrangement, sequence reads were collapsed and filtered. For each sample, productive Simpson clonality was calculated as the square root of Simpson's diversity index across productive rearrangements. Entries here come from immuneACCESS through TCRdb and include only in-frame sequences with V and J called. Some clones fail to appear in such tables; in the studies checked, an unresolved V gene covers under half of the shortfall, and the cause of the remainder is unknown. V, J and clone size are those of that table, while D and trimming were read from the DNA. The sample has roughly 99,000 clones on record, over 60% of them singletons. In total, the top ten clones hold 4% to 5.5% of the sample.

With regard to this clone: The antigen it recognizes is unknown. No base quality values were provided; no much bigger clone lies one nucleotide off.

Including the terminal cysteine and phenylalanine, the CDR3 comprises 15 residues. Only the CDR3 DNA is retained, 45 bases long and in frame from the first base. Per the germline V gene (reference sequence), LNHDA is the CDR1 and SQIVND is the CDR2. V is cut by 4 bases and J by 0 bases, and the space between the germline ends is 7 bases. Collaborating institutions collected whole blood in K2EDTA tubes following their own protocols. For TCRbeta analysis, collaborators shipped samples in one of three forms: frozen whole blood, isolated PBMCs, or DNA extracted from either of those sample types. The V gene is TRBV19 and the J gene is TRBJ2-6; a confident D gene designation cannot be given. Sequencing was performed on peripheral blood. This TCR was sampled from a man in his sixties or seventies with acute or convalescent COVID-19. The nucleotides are TGTGCCAGTAGTAGCAGAGGCTCTGGGGCCAACGTCCTGACTTTC. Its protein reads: CASSSRGSGANVLTF.